One and the same sample provided the 19 T cell receptor beta chains below, sequenced in a study of T cells in Graves' hyperthyroidism and ophthalmopathy. TCR beta CDR3 regions were amplified from RNA. A first-round RT-PCR of the TCR CDR3 used the HTBI primer set. TCRdb ran MiXCR on the multiplex PCR reads and lists one entry per CDR3 protein. The repertoire holds almost 600,000 distinct CDR3 sequences, with around 46% as singletons. Specimen: peripheral blood or thyroid tissue (not recorded which). These receptors originate from a woman aged 18 to 35 with Graves' hyperthyroidism.

This clonotype was counted a few times. Compared with germline, one end of the junction differs, possibly owing to a read error. The chain has TRBV7-7 and TRBJ2-4, with D hard to call. The CDR3 totals 13 residues. The germline V gene has CDR1 SSHAT and CDR2 FNYEAQ (reference sequence). The CDR3, as DNA: TGTGCTAGCAGCTTGGTAGCCAAAAACATTCAGTACTGG. This codes for CASSLVAKNIQYW.

This clonotype has ten or more counts. The V gene is TRBV5-1, the J gene TRBJ2-2, with a weak D call TRBD1 (5 bases). This CDR3 spans 16 amino acids. Germline-derived CDR1 and CDR2 are SGHRS and YFSETQ. V was trimmed by 0 bases and J by 0 bases, leaving 9 bases between them. The CDR3 is CASSLGAGPNTGELFF. The CDR3 DNA reads as TGCGCCAGCAGCTTGGGAGCAGGGCCGAACACCGGGGAGCTGTTTTTT. The variable domain in full, with the rest retrieved from reference TRBV5-1 and TRBJ2-2, is KAGVTQTPRYLIKTRGQQVTLSCSPISGHRSVSWYQQTPGQGLQFLFEYFSETQRNKGNFPGRFSGRQFSNSRSEMNVSTLELGDSALYLCASSLGAGPNTGELFFGEGSRLTVL.

This clonotype was detected ten times or more. The chain is built from TRBV12-5 and TRBJ2-7; no firm D call. The CDR3 contains 13 residues. Germline CDR1 LGHNT, CDR2 FRNRAP. The V and J ends lost 1 base and 0 bases respectively, with 4 bases between them. In DNA, the CDR3 is TGTGCTAGTGGTTTGGACAGCTCCTACGAGCAGTACTTC. Protein product: CASGLDSSYEQYF.

This clonotype was seen many times. The chain is built from TRBV9 and TRBJ2-2; D remains unclear. Trimming cost V 4 bases and J 7 bases, with 8 bases left between them. The CDR3 is made up of 12 amino acids. Germline-derived CDR1 and CDR2 are SGDLS and YYNGEE. In nucleotides, the CDR3 is TGTGCCAGCAGCCCCCCCGACGGGGAGCTGTTTTTT. This sequence encodes CASSPPDGELFF.

This clonotype has at least ten counts. CDR3 DNA sequence: TGTGCCAGTAGTATAGGACCTATCGACAAGCAGTACTTC. Translated: CASSIGPIDKQYF. The chain joins TRBV19 to TRBJ2-7, with D unresolved. CDR1 is LNHDA and CDR2 is SQIVND in the germline V gene (reference sequence). This CDR3 has 13 residues. V was pared by 1 base and J by 8 bases, with 12 bases between.

The J gene is TRBJ2-7, the V gene TRBV27, with 9 bases aligning to TRBD1. The CDR3 has 17 amino acids. Losses at the gene ends were 5 bases for V and 5 bases for J; bases not matched to a gene: 16. Germline lookup yields CDR1 MNHEY and CDR2 SMNVEV (reference sequence). The CDR3, as DNA: TGTGCCAGCAGTATCTACAGGGGGCGCGACGGTTTTCACGAGCAGTACTTC. This sequence encodes CASSIYRGRDGFHEQYF.

This clonotype was seen many times. The chain uses TRBV5-8 and TRBJ1-2, with no clear D. The CDR3 runs 14 residues. Germline CDR1 SGHTS, CDR2 YDEGEE. Trimming pared 0 bases from V and 5 bases from J, leaving 11 bases between. The CDR3 DNA follows: TGTGCCAGCAGCTTGGCGGCAAGGCTTTATGGCTACACCTTC. It yields the protein CASSLAARLYGYTF.

A few counts support this clonotype. The chain is built from TRBV9 and TRBJ1-6; D unclear. Germline-derived CDR1 and CDR2 are SGDLS and YYNGEE. Trimming removed 4 bases from V and 8 bases from J, with 10 bases in between. The CDR3 runs to 13 residues. CDR3 nucleotide sequence: TGTGCCAGCAGCCAAGAAAGTGATTCACCCCTCCACTTT. Residues: CASSQESDSPLHF.

The chain joins TRBV2 to TRBJ1-2; D is unclear. V dropped 2 bases and J dropped 7 bases, with 8 bases sitting between them. The CDR3 is made up of 12 amino acids. Per germline, CDR1 SNHLY and CDR2 FYNNEI. The CDR3 sequence is CASSEMVFGYTF. The CDR3 DNA is TGTGCCAGCAGTGAAATGGTTTTTGGCTACACCTTC.

At least ten counts were recorded for this clonotype. This chain joins TRBV20-1 and TRBJ1-2, with 7 bases identical to TRBD1. The CDR3 is made up of 15 amino acids. CDR1 is DFQATT, CDR2 SNEGSKA, per germline (reference sequence). V shed 3 bases and J 8 bases; nucleotides not matched to a gene: 15. CDR3: CSASTGAVDLGGYTF. CDR3 bases: TGCAGTGCTAGCACAGGGGCGGTGGATTTGGGGGGCTACACCTTC.

The CDR3 coding sequence is TGCAGCCCCGGGAACATGGGTACCGGGGAGCTGTTTTTT. Translating it yields CSPGNMGTGELFF. This chain uses TRBV29-1 with TRBJ2-2; D may be TRBD2 (5 bases). This CDR3 is 13 amino acids long. V lost 8 bases to trimming and J lost 5 bases, with 15 bases between them. Germline V gene sequence: CDR1 SQVTM, CDR2 ANQGSEA.

CDR3 nucleotides: TGCAGTGCCAGCAGCGGGACCGCACGTGAGACCCAGTACTTC. Its translation is CSASSGTARETQYF. The chain is built from TRBV20-1 and TRBJ2-5; 7 bases fit TRBD2. Losses at the gene ends were 6 bases for V and 5 bases for J; bases not matched to a gene: 12. This CDR3 contains 14 residues. Germline-derived CDR1 and CDR2 are DFQATT and SNEGSKA (reference sequence).

This CDR3 reads CASTGTRGLGYTF. In DNA, the CDR3 is TGTGCCAGTACCGGGACTAGGGGGCTGGGCTACACCTTC. The chain combines TRBV19 with TRBJ1-2, with 7 bases identical to TRBD1. CDR1 and CDR2 (germline): LNHDA, SQIVND (reference sequence). The ends lost 7 bases at V and 8 bases at J; junction bases unmatched: 10. The CDR3 spans 13 residues.

The chain uses TRBV20-1 and TRBJ1-1; D is unclear. CDR3 length: 13 residues. Trimming removed 2 bases at V and 1 base at J, with 8 bases between. Germline CDR1 DFQATT, CDR2 SNEGSKA (reference sequence). CDR3 DNA sequence: TGCAGTGCTAGAAAACGGGGGAACACTGAAGCTTTCTTT. Translated: CSARKRGNTEAFF.

This clonotype was observed a single time. V is TRBV6-1 and J is TRBJ2-7; D unresolved. V was trimmed by 9 bases and J by 9 bases, leaving 15 bases between them. The germline V gene encodes CDR1 MNHNS and CDR2 SASEGT. This CDR3 has 11 amino acids. The CDR3 nucleotides read TGTGCCAGTCTGCAGGACGGGTGGCAGTACTTC. This gives the protein CASLQDGWQYF.

This clonotype was counted at least ten times. The rearrangement uses TRBV2 and TRBJ2-7; 7 nucleotides align to TRBD1. The CDR3 loop spans 13 amino acids. Germline V gene sequence: CDR1 SNHLY, CDR2 FYNNEI. The ends lost 8 bases at V and 2 bases at J; junction bases unmatched: 6. CDR3 in amino acids: CASGGQAAYEQYF. The CDR3 DNA reads TGTGCCAGCGGTGGACAGGCCGCCTACGAGCAGTACTTC.

V and J are TRBV12-3 or TRBV12-4 and TRBJ2-5, with 9 bases matching TRBD1. The J segment lost 5 bases and the V segment lost 7 bases, leaving 17 bases of the junction unmatched. This CDR3 is built from 17 residues. The CDR3 sequence is CASTSSGQGEEGETQYF. CDR3 bases: TGTGCCAGCACCTCATCGGGACAGGGTGAAGAGGGGGAGACCCAGTACTTC.

Ten or more counts support this clonotype. The chain is built from TRBV6-5 and TRBJ2-7, with 9 positions matching TRBD2. The CDR3 length is 17 residues. Losses at the gene ends were 5 bases for V and 2 bases for J; bases not matched to a gene: 13. The V gene's germline CDR1 is MNHEY and CDR2 SVGAGI. As DNA, the CDR3 is TGTGCCAGCAGTCTTAGCGGGAGAGCGCCGTTAACCTACGAGCAGTACTTC. Its protein is CASSLSGRAPLTYEQYF.

The chain is built from TRBV9 and TRBJ2-7; weak D call: TRBD2 (5 bases). Germline assignment: CDR1 SGDLS and CDR2 YYNGEE. This CDR3 has 15 residues. The V gene lost 0 bases and the J gene lost 2 bases, with 12 bases spanning the gap. The CDR3 is CASSVATGSTYEQYF. For the CDR3, the DNA is TGTGCCAGCAGCGTAGCTACGGGATCAACCTACGAGCAGTACTTC.